This section outlines one T cell receptor (beta chain) sequence together with its context. Here immunoSEQ multiplex PCR was the method, and the copy in TCRdb shows in-frame clones only, minus some. The repertoire holds roughly 330,000 clones, with more than 75% as singletons. This sample was included in a study of blood T cell repertoires in COVID-19. Study as a whole: Both acute and convalescent COVID-19 samples were obtained from the United States, Italy and Spain.

The length of the CDR3 is 21 residues. The chain joins TRBV21-1 to TRBJ2-2; TRBD2 reflects the table's D call only, with no check against the DNA. TRBV21-1 is a documented pseudogene. What was sequenced was peripheral blood. This receptor was identified in a woman in her 50s with active or convalescent COVID-19. The CDR3 sequence: CASSKGRAKRSGGPCTGELFF. The CDR3 DNA follows: TGTGCCAGCAGCAAAGGAAGGGCGAAAAGGAGCGGGGGGCCGTGCACCGGGGAGCTGTTTTTT.